The T cell receptor (beta chain) described here comes from a study of regulatory T cells in long-lasting Graves disease. Arm-PCR with iRepertoire HTBI primers amplified the CDR3 regions for these TCR beta libraries. One entry per CDR3 protein, called by TCRdb with MiXCR from the multiplex PCR reads. The repertoire holds over 350,000 distinct CDR3 sequences, with 12% to 15% as singletons. As regards this clonotype: Its antigen is not identified.

Time point defined: newly diagnosed GD, antithyroid drugs for less than 3 months. The TCR library was prepared using RNA isolated from PBMCs. Study findings and constraints: Study was limited to peripheral blood, excluding thyroid tissue.

Trimming took 4 bases from V and 6 from J, leaving 13 bases between them. The V gene's germline CDR1 is MNHNS and CDR2 SASEGT. This CDR3 region has 13 residues. The same sample was also used in a study of T cells in Graves' hyperthyroidism and ophthalmopathy. As that study records: For the diagnoses, clinical symptoms, serum thyroxine and TRAb, thyroid ultrasound and orbital computed tomography were used.

The receptor was derived from a woman aged 45-65 years with Graves disease. V usage is TRBV6-1 and J usage is TRBJ2-7; maybe TRBD1 (5 bases). Sequencing used peripheral blood mononuclear cells (PBMCs), obtained at new diagnosis, from a patient treated with antithyroid drugs. CDR3 residues: CASSVFPGFEQYF. CDR3 DNA sequence: TGTGCCAGCAGTGTGTTTCCAGGGTTCGAGCAGTACTTC.